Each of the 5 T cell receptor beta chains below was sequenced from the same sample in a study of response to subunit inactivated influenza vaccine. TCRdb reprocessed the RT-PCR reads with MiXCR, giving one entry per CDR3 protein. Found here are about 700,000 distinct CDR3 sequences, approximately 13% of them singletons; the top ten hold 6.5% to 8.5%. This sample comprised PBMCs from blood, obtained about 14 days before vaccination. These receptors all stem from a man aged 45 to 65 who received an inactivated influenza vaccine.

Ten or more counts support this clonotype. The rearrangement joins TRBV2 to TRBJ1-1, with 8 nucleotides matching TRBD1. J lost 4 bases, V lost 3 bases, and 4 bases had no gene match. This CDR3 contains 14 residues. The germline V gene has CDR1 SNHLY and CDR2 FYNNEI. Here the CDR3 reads CASSDQGAITEAFF. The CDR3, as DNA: TGTGCCAGCAGTGACCAGGGGGCCATCACTGAAGCTTTCTTT.

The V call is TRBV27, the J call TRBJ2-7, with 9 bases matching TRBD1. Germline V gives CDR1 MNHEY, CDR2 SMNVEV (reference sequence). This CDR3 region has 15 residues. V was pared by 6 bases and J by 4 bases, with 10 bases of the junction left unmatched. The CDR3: CASSQPSQGAYEQYF. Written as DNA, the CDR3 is TGTGCCAGCAGCCAACCGTCACAGGGGGCTTACGAGCAGTACTTC.

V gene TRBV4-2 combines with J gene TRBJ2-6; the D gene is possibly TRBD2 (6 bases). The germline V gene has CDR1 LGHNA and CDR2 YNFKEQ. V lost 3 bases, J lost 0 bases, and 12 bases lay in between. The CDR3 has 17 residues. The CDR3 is CASSQLTGGSGANVLTF. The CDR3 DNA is TGTGCCAGCAGCCAGTTAACCGGGGGCTCTGGGGCCAACGTCCTGACTTTC.

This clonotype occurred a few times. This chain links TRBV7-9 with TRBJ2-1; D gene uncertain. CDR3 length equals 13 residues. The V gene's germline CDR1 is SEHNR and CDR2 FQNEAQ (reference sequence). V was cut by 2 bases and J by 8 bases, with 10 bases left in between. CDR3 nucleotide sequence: TGTGCCAGCAGCTTAATCCAGTGGGATGAGCAGTTCTTC. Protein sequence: CASSLIQWDEQFF.

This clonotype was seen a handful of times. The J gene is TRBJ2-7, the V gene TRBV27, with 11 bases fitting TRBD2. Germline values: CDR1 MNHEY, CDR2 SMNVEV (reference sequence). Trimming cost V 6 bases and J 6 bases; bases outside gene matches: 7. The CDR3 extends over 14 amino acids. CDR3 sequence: CASSLSGRGAEQYF. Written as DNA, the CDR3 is TGTGCCAGCAGCCTTAGCGGGAGGGGCGCCGAGCAGTACTTC.